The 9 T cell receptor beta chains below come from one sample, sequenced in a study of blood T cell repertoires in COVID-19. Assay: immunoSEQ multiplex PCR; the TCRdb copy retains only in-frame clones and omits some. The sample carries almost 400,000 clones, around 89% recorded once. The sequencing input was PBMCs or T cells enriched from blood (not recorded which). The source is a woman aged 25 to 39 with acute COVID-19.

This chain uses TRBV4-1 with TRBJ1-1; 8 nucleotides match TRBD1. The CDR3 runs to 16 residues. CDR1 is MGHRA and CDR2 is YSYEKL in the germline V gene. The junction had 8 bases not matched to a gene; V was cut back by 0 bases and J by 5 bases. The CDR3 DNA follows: TGCGCCAGCAGCCAAGATATCAACAGGGGGAGGACTGAAGCTTTCTTT. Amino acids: CASSQDINRGRTEAFF.

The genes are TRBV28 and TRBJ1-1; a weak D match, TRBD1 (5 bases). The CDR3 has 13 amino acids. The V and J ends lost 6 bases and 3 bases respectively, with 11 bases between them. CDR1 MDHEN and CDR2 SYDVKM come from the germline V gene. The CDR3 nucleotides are TGTGCCAGCAGGCGGAGGGGTGACACTGAAGCTTTCTTT. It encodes CASRRRGDTEAFF.

As DNA, the CDR3 is TGTGCCAGCAGCTCACTAGCGGGGGGGCACACAGATACGCAGTATTTT. Encoded protein: CASSSLAGGHTDTQYF. The chain recombines TRBV5-4 with TRBJ2-3; 13 bases align to TRBD2. Germline loops: CDR1 SGHNT, CDR2 YYREEE (reference sequence). The CDR3 loop spans 16 amino acids. The J segment lost 2 bases and the V segment lost 3 bases, leaving 3 bases of the junction unmatched.

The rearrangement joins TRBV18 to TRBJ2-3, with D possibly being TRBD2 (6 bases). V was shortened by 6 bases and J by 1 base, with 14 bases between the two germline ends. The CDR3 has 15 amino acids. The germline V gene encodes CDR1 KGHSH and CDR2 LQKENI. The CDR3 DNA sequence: TGTGCCAGCTCGCGGGAATACGCCCGCACAGATACGCAGTATTTT. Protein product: CASSREYARTDTQYF.

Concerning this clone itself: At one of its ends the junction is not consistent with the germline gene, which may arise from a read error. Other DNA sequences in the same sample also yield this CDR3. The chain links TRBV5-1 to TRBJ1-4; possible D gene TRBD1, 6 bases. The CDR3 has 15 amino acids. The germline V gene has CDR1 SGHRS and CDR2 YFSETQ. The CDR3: CASSAQGSTNEKLFF. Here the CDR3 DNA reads TGCGCCAGCAGCGCACAGGGTTCAACTAACGAAAAACTGTTTTTT.

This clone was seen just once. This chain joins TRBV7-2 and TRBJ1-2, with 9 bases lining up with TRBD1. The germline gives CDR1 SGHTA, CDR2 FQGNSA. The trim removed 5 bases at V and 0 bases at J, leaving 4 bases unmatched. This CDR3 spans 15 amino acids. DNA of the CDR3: TGTGCCAGCAGCCTGGACAGGGGCCCTAACTATGGCTACACCTTC. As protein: CASSLDRGPNYGYTF.

The CDR3 region has the DNA TGTGCAAGTCGCATACAGGATCTAGGGCCCCAGCATTTT. Its translation is CASRIQDLGPQHF. The J gene is TRBJ1-5, the V gene TRBV12-2; the D segment call TRBD1 is taken from the table without a DNA check. TRBV12-2 represents a pseudogene. The CDR3 is made up of 13 amino acids.

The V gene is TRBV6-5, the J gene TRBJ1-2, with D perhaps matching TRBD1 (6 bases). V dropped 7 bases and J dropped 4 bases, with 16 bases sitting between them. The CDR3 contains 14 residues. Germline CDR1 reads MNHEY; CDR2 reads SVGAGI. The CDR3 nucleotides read TGTGCCAGCACCGGGACACGGGATCCCTATGGCTACACCTTC. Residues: CASTGTRDPYGYTF.

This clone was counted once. The chain's CDR3 is CASSQDPGSAGNTEAFF. In nucleotides, the CDR3 is TGCGCCAGCAGCCAAGATCCAGGCTCGGCAGGGAACACTGAAGCTTTCTTT. The chain combines TRBV4-1 with TRBJ1-1, with D hard to call. The CDR3 has 17 residues. Germline V gives CDR1 MGHRA, CDR2 YSYEKL. V lost 0 bases, J lost 1 base, and 15 bases lay in between.